Described below is a single T cell receptor beta chain sequence and its context. The target antigen is unknown. The data belong to a study of blood T cells in healthy people across ages. The study, taken as a whole, reports: While age rose, TCR beta diversity per million T cells dropped in a roughly linear way.

V lost 8 bases and J lost 8, with 10 bases in between. CDR3 length: 11 residues. Primed by a sample-barcoded 5' primer and a J-beta primer mix, a second PCR proceeded for roughly 7 to 11 cycles. TCRdb processed the 5' RACE reads anew with MiXCR; each CDR3 protein has one entry. This table has about 570,000 distinct CDR3 sequences, about 28% appearing once. These records were also assigned to another study, of T cells of mothers and their children.

The source material was blood. The chain recombines TRBV12-3 or TRBV12-4 with TRBJ2-1; D is unclear. The sequence was obtained from a boy younger than 10 in good health. DNA of the CDR3: TGTGCCAGCGGAAGGAGCGATGAGCAGTTCTTC. As protein: CASGRSDEQFF.